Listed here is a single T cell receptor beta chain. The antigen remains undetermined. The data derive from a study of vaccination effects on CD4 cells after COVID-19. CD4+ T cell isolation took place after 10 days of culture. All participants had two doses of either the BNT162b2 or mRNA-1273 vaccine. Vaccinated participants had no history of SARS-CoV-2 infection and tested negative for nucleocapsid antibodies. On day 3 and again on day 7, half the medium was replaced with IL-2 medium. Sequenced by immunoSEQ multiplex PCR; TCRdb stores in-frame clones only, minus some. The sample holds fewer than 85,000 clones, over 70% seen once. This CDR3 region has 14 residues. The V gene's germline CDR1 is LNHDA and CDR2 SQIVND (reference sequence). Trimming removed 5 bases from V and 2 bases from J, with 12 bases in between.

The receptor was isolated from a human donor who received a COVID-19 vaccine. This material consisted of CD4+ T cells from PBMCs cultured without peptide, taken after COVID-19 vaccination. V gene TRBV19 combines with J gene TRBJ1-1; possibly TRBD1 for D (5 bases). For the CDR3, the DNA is TGTGCCAGTAGTCCTGGGACTCTTAACACTGAAGCTTTCTTT. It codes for CASSPGTLNTEAFF.